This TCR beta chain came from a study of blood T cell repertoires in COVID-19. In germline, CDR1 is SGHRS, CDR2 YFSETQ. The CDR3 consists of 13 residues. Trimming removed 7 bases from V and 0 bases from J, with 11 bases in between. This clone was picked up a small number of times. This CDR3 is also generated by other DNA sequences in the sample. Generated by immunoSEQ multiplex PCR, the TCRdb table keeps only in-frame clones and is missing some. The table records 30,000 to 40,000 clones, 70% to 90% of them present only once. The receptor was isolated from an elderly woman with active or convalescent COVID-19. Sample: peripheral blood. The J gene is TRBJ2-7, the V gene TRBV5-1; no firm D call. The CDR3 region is CASSTPSSYEQYF. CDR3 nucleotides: TGCGCCAGCTCGACACCAAGCTCCTACGAGCAGTACTTC.